The 24 T cell receptor beta chains below were found in one sample sequenced in a study of blood T cell repertoires in COVID-19. Measured with immunoSEQ multiplex PCR; TCRdb has only the in-frame clones, and not every one. The sample yields under 350,000 clones, just under 90% seen once. Material for sequencing was PBMCs or T cells enriched from blood (not recorded which). The origin of the receptors is a woman in her fifties or sixties who had recovered from COVID-19.

This clone was found a few times. The rearrangement uses TRBV3-1 (or the pseudogene TRBV3-2) and TRBJ2-7; TRBD2 matches at 10 bases. The V segment lost 1 base and the J segment 2 bases; nucleotides outside the gene matches: 8. Germline CDR1 and CDR2: LGHDT and YNNKEL (reference sequence). The CDR3 runs 17 residues. CDR3: CASSQAARAGGPYEQYF. In nucleotides, the CDR3 is TGTGCCAGCAGCCAAGCCGCACGAGCGGGGGGGCCCTACGAGCAGTACTTC.

The table lists this clone with a count of one. V is TRBV5-8 and J is TRBJ2-1; unclear D gene. Germline-derived CDR1 and CDR2 are SGHTS and YDEGEE. The CDR3 runs 13 residues. The germline V and J ends were trimmed by 4 bases and 4 bases, with 9 bases remaining between them. CDR3 region: CASSRPTYNEQFF. The CDR3 nucleotides read TGTGCCAGCAGCCGCCCCACTTACAATGAGCAGTTCTTC.

The J gene is TRBJ1-6, the V gene TRBV20-1; 7 nucleotides align to TRBD1. The CDR3 sequence is 16 residues long. The V gene end was trimmed by 3 bases and the J gene end by 1 base; junction bases not matched to a gene: 6. Germline CDR1 is DFQATT and CDR2 is SNEGSKA (reference sequence). The CDR3, as DNA: TGCAGTGCTAGTGGCGCAGGGGGTTCCTATAATTCACCCCTCCACTTT. Translated: CSASGAGGSYNSPLHF.

The V call is TRBV27, the J call TRBJ2-3; 7 positions agree with TRBD2. Trimming at V came to 8 bases and at J to 6 bases, leaving 11 bases not matched to a gene. CDR1 is MNHEY, CDR2 SMNVEV, per germline (reference sequence). This CDR3 spans 14 amino acids. The CDR3 sequence: CASALAASYDTQYF. Here the CDR3 DNA reads TGTGCCAGCGCCCTAGCGGCGTCGTATGATACGCAGTATTTT.

The rearrangement links TRBV28 to TRBJ1-2; 9 positions match TRBD1. The CDR3 runs to 12 residues. The V and J ends lost 10 bases and 8 bases, in that order; junction bases with no gene match: 8. In germline, CDR1 is MDHEN, CDR2 SYDVKM. CDR3 sequence (DNA): TGTGCCACCATCGACAGGGGGAGAGGCTACACCTTC. Translation: CATIDRGRGYTF.

The chain recombines TRBV18 with TRBJ1-1; no clear D. The V gene lost 6 bases and the J gene lost 1 base, with 6 bases spanning the gap. CDR3 length: 12 residues. The germline CDR1 and CDR2 sequences are KGHSH and LQKENI. The CDR3 is CASSEENTEAFF. CDR3 bases: TGTGCCAGCTCTGAGGAGAACACTGAAGCTTTCTTT.

The rearrangement joins TRBV5-8 to TRBJ2-3, with 8 bases lining up with TRBD2. The J segment lost 6 bases and the V segment lost 6 bases, leaving 9 bases of the junction unmatched. The CDR3 has 14 amino acids. Germline V gene data show CDR1 as SGHTS and CDR2 as YDEGEE. CDR3 amino acids: CASTTSAGEDTQYF. The CDR3 nucleotides are TGTGCCAGCACGACTAGCGCGGGAGAGGATACGCAGTATTTT.

The chain links TRBV7-9 to TRBJ2-3, with 10 bases identical to TRBD2. The V and J ends lost 4 bases and 6 bases, in that order; junction bases with no gene match: 7. The CDR3 runs 15 residues. In germline, CDR1 is SEHNR, CDR2 FQNEAQ (reference sequence). CDR3 DNA sequence: TGTGCCAGCAGCTGGATAGCGGGGGGCCCTGATACGCAGTATTTT. Its protein is CASSWIAGGPDTQYF. The whole variable domain, filled in from reference TRBV7-9 and TRBJ2-3, reads DTGVSQNPRHKITKRGQNVTFRCDPISEHNRLYWYRQTLGQGPEFLTYFQNEAQLEKSRLLSDRFSAERPKGSFSTLEIQRTEQGDSAMYLCASSWIAGGPDTQYFGPGTRLTVL.

This clone was seen only once. The rearrangement uses TRBV28 and TRBJ1-4, with D possibly matching TRBD1 (5 bases). Germline CDR1 MDHEN, CDR2 SYDVKM. V gave up 5 bases and J gave up 0 bases, with 13 bases separating them. The CDR3 is 16 residues long. Written as DNA, the CDR3 is TGTGCCAGCAGTGGACGACAGATAACAACTAATGAAAAACTGTTTTTT. It encodes CASSGRQITTNEKLFF.

V is TRBV11-3 and J is TRBJ1-2; D is uncertain. The CDR3 has 14 amino acids. Per germline, CDR1 SGHNT and CDR2 YENEEA. Trimming took 3 bases from V and 5 from J, leaving 13 bases between them. CDR3 bases: TGTGCCAGCAGCTTTACAGAATTAAGTTATGGCTACACCTTC. Its protein product is CASSFTELSYGYTF.

This clone was counted between two and nine times. The J gene is TRBJ2-7, the V gene TRBV7-8; D gene unclear. V lost 0 bases and J lost 2, with 14 bases in between. CDR3 length equals 16 residues. CDR1 is SGHVS, CDR2 FQNEAQ, per germline. The CDR3 is CASSLASGNFPYEQYF. The CDR3 DNA is TGTGCCAGCAGCTTAGCTTCTGGTAACTTCCCCTACGAGCAGTACTTC.

This chain joins TRBV11-3 and TRBJ1-1; D remains unclear. V lost 4 bases, J lost 8 bases, and 14 bases lay in between. The CDR3 runs to 13 residues. Germline V gene lookup returns CDR1 SGHNT and CDR2 YENEEA. The CDR3 protein is CASSSLGREEAFF. The CDR3 nucleotides are TGTGCCAGCAGCTCCCTAGGACGGGAAGAAGCTTTCTTT.

The chain recombines TRBV5-1 with TRBJ2-5, with TRBD2 matching over 14 bases. The J segment lost 2 bases and the V segment lost 0 bases, leaving 3 bases of the junction unmatched. In germline, CDR1 is SGHRS, CDR2 YFSETQ. This CDR3 region has 17 residues. The CDR3 here is CASSLAGTSGGQETQYF. The CDR3, as DNA: TGCGCCAGCAGCTTGGCCGGGACTAGCGGGGGACAAGAGACCCAGTACTTC.

This chain uses TRBV5-1 with TRBJ2-1, with 11 positions matching TRBD2. Trimming removed 0 bases from V and 7 bases from J; junction bases left unmatched: 3. Per germline, CDR1 SGHRS and CDR2 YFSETQ. The CDR3 runs to 15 residues. In DNA, the CDR3 is TGCGCCAGCAGCTTGGAATCTAGCGGGGGGAATGAGCAGTTCTTC. Protein: CASSLESSGGNEQFF. The full variable domain, completed using reference TRBV5-1 and TRBJ2-1, is KAGVTQTPRYLIKTRGQQVTLSCSPISGHRSVSWYQQTPGQGLQFLFEYFSETQRNKGNFPGRFSGRQFSNSRSEMNVSTLELGDSALYLCASSLESSGGNEQFFGPGTRLTVL.

The J gene is TRBJ1-2, the V gene TRBV28; 7 nucleotides match TRBD1. Germline lookup yields CDR1 MDHEN and CDR2 SYDVKM. V shed 2 bases, J shed 8 bases, and the junction held 8 bases outside the gene matches. The length of the CDR3 is 14 residues. The CDR3 is CASSLSDRVGGYTF. CDR3 bases: TGTGCCAGCAGTTTAAGTGACAGGGTAGGAGGCTACACCTTC.

This chain links TRBV4-2 with TRBJ1-2; a possible D gene is TRBD1 (6 bases). In germline, CDR1 is LGHNA, CDR2 YNFKEQ. The ends were cut back, 0 bases at V and 7 bases at J, with 15 bases in the middle. The CDR3 loop spans 15 amino acids. The CDR3 loop is CASSQDKQGKGGYTF. CDR3 DNA sequence: TGTGCCAGCAGCCAAGATAAACAGGGTAAGGGTGGCTACACCTTC.

The V and J genes are TRBV4-1 and TRBJ2-7; a weak D match, TRBD2 (7 bases). The germline CDR1 and CDR2 sequences are MGHRA and YSYEKL. CDR3 length equals 15 residues. Trimming removed 2 bases at V and 2 bases at J, with 13 bases between. The CDR3 here is CASSQLWGGPYEQYF. CDR3 nucleotides: TGCGCCAGCAGCCAACTATGGGGGGGGCCCTACGAGCAGTACTTC.

The chain carries TRBV9 and TRBJ2-5, with a possible D match to TRBD2 (5 bases). The CDR3 length is 15 residues. The germline V gene encodes CDR1 SGDLS and CDR2 YYNGEE. Trimming pared 3 bases from V and 9 bases from J, leaving 21 bases between. In nucleotides, the CDR3 is TGTGCCAGCAGCGCCGATTACCGGGTCCGGGAAGCCCAGTACTTC. Protein product: CASSADYRVREAQYF.

The V gene is TRBV28, the J gene TRBJ2-2; no clear D gene. Germline loops: CDR1 MDHEN, CDR2 SYDVKM. V was cut by 2 bases and J by 8 bases, with 6 bases left in between. There are 12 residues in the CDR3. CDR3 in DNA: TGTGCCAGCAGTTTAGATGCGGGGGAGCTGTTTTTT. Translated: CASSLDAGELFF.

This clone turned up a few times. V and J are TRBV18 and TRBJ2-7; D is possibly TRBD1 (6 bases). The CDR3 has 14 amino acids. Trimming removed 4 bases from V and 2 bases from J, with 12 bases in between. The germline CDR1 and CDR2 sequences are KGHSH and LQKENI. This chain's CDR3 is CASSLGQSTYEQYF. The DNA of the CDR3 is TGTGCCAGCTCACTTGGACAGAGTACCTACGAGCAGTACTTC.

This clone is a singleton in its sample. J is TRBJ2-3 and V is TRBV9; 7 bases agree with TRBD2. CDR1 and CDR2 from the germline V gene are SGDLS and YYNGEE. The trim removed 4 bases at V and 6 bases at J, leaving 11 bases unmatched. This CDR3 region has 15 residues. CDR3 coding DNA: TGTGCCAGCAGCCCAAAAGGACTAGACCTGGATACGCAGTATTTT. Amino acids: CASSPKGLDLDTQYF.

V and J are TRBV2 and TRBJ2-7, with D possibly being TRBD1 (5 bases). Germline CDR1 is SNHLY and CDR2 is FYNNEI. V lost 3 bases and J lost 4, with 13 bases in between. This CDR3 is built from 14 residues. The CDR3 coding sequence is TGTGCCAGCAGTGAGGGGCCAGAAGCATACGAGCAGTACTTC. Residues: CASSEGPEAYEQYF.

This sequence joins TRBV11-2 and TRBJ2-1, with D possibly being TRBD2 (6 bases). The CDR3 is 17 residues long. The germline gives CDR1 SGHAT, CDR2 FQNNGV. V lost 1 base to trimming and J lost 7 bases, with 20 bases between them. The CDR3 protein is CASSLGGAGSQKNEQFF. The CDR3 nucleotides are TGTGCCAGCAGCTTAGGGGGAGCCGGGAGTCAAAAAAATGAGCAGTTCTTC.

The chain joins TRBV18 to TRBJ2-1, with 7 bases identical to TRBD2. CDR3 size: 17 residues. Germline V gene lookup returns CDR1 KGHSH and CDR2 LQKENI. The V segment lost 6 bases and the J segment 0 bases; nucleotides outside the gene matches: 11. The CDR3 DNA reads TGTGCCAGCTCCCGGAGTAGCGGGCCTAGCTCCTACAATGAGCAGTTCTTC. This translates into CASSRSSGPSSYNEQFF.